The T cell receptor beta chain under discussion was sequenced for a study of cytomegalovirus exposure and HLA in healthy donors. Germline V CDR1 and CDR2: LGHNA, YNFKEQ. The ends lost 5 bases at V and 4 bases at J; junction bases unmatched: 13. The CDR3 runs to 17 residues. This clone was picked up one time. The antigen remains unidentified. TCRdb keeps only in-frame clones here, not all; method: immunoSEQ multiplex PCR. The sample carries over 100,000 clones, about nine tenths recorded once. Findings and limits, study-wide: The study labeled fewer than 200 TCR beta chains cytomegalovirus-associated. The finding came from a later analysis; first-cohort TCR clusters tended to co-occur in the 110 or so validation repertoires. Rarity characterized most TCR sequences, yet some public TCRs appeared in many donors. Reports showed the classifier diagnosing cytomegalovirus status with high specificity and sensitivity.

The sequenced material came from PBMCs. This TCR was recovered from a woman aged 18-29 years in good health and CMV-seronegative. V is TRBV4-2 and J is TRBJ2-3, with 9 bases matching TRBD2. CDR3 sequence: CASSSNAAGGPADTQYF. The CDR3 DNA reads as TGTGCCAGCAGCTCCAACGCGGCGGGAGGGCCTGCAGATACGCAGTATTTT.